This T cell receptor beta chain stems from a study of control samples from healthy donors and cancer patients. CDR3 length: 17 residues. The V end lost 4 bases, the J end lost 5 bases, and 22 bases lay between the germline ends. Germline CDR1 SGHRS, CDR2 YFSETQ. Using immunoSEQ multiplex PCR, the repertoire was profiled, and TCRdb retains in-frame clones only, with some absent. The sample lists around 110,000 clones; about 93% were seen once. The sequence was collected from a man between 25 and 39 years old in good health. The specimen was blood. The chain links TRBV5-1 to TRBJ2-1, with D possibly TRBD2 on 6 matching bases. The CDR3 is CASSPYAGPKTNNEQFF. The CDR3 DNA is TGCGCCAGCAGCCCATACGCGGGACCAAAGACGAACAATGAGCAGTTCTTC.